This T cell receptor (beta chain) was profiled in a study of blood T cell repertoires in COVID-19 (dated by TCRdb to 2020 to 2021). General notes on the study: Collaborator samples came from the United States, Italy and Spain and covered acute and convalescent phases of COVID-19. The prospective study material was composed of cDNA or gDNA derived from T cells, B-cell-depleted T cells, or PBMCs. Subjects who had been exposed to COVID-19, were actively infected with it, or had recovered from it provided the deeply sampled blood TCRbeta repertoires that made up the dataset. The repertoires were released in a freely available public database meant as a resource for research on the immune response to SARS-CoV-2. Samples came from the ongoing ImmuneRACE study (first 160 participants) plus 1,254 subjects from 6 global collaborators. Sample metadata almost always included a de-identified subject ID, COVID-19 status, age in years and sex. Where available, HLA class I and class II types were taken from metadata supplied by the sample provider and were not determined by assay-based typing. What the work shows at the level of the full study, not this receptor alone: How much clinical and demographic metadata was included differed by source and by participant, and the metadata was provided uncurated.

The junction shows trimming of 6 bases on V and 8 bases on J, and the gene matches do not reach 8 bases of it. Taken from the germline V gene, the CDR1 and CDR2 loops are MNHEY and SVGEGT. The CDR3 covers 13 residues, taking in both the cysteine and the phenylalanine. The sequence is cut down to CDR3 DNA, 39 bases in frame from base 1. TCRbeta CDR3 regions were amplified from genomic DNA using the immunoSEQ Assay, a bias-controlled multiplex PCR. Concerning the study's data processing: The number of nucleated cells in each sample was estimated from the amplification of reference gene primers within the assay. To quantify the absolute abundance of each unique TCRbeta CDR3 rearrangement, sequence reads were collapsed and filtered. For each sample, productive Simpson clonality was calculated as the square root of Simpson's diversity index over productive rearrangements. The table was pulled from immuneACCESS by TCRdb, which kept in-frame rearrangements only. Such tables lose some clones; where checked, under half of the loss comes from unresolved V genes, and the rest has no known cause. From that table come the V and J calls and clone size; the DNA was used to work out D and trimming. The sample has 220,000 or so clones on record, around 88% of them singletons. In total, the top ten clones hold over 12% of the sample.

This clone was recorded a few times. Its antigen remains undetermined. No base quality values were provided; no much bigger clone lies one nucleotide off. Participants in the prospective study were aged roughly 18 to 100 years, lived in 20 to 30 United States geographic areas, and enrolled through a virtual design. In the prospective study, cohorts were assigned on the basis of participant-reported clinical history obtained from a screening survey and a study questionnaire. Each participant in the prospective study had whole blood, serum and a nasopharyngeal or oropharyngeal swab collected by mobile phlebotomists. Over a roughly two-month period, participants in the prospective study had the option of providing additional blood draws and questionnaires. Before DNA extraction, prospective study blood samples were shipped either frozen or at room temperature.

The sample was PBMCs or T cells enriched from blood (not recorded which). This receptor chain uses TRBV6-2 or TRBV6-3 and TRBJ1-2, and 8 junction bases match TRBD1. This TCR was sampled from a woman aged 45-60 years with acute COVID-19. The nucleotides read TGTGCCAGCAGCATCGGTCGACAGGGGGGCTACACCTTC. Its protein is CASSIGRQGGYTF.